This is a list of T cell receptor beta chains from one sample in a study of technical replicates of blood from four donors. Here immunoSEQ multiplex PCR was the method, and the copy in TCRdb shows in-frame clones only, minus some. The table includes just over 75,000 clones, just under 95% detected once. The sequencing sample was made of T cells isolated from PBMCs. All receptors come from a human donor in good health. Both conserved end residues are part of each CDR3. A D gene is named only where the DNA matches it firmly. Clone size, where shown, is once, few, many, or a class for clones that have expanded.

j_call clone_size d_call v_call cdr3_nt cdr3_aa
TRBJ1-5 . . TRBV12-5 TGTGCTAGTGGTCTAATACCGAAAGAGCCCTTAGCTCCGGGTCAGCCCCAGCATTTT CASGLIPKEPLAPGQPQHF
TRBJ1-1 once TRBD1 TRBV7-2 TGTGCCAGCAGGGGGGACAGCCTGAAGGCTTTCTTT CASRGDSLKAFF
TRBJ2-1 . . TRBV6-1 TGTGCCAGCGAAGGACCCGTAGGCGGGTGGGATGAGCAGTTCTTC CASEGPVGGWDEQFF
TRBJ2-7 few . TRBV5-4 TGTGCCAGCAGCTTGGCCTGGGCCTCAGGAGGCGAGCAGTACTTC CASSLAWASGGEQYF
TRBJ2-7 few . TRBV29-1 TGCAGCGCCCGGGGAGCGACCTACGAGCAGTACTTC CSARGATYEQYF
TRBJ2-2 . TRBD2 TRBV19 TGTGCCAGTAGTAATCGGGAGGGTAGGTGGGAGCTGTTTTTT CASSNREGRWELFF
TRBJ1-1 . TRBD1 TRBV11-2 TGTGCCAGCAGCGGCCGGGACAGGATGAACACTGAAGCTTTCTTT CASSGRDRMNTEAFF
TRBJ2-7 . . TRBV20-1 TGCAGTGGGCTAGGGGGCGAGCAGTACTTC CSGLGGEQYF
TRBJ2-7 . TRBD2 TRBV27 TGTGCCAGCAGTTTACGGGGTAGCGGGGTGAGCTCCTACGAGCAGTACTTC CASSLRGSGVSSYEQYF
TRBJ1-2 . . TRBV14 TGTGCCAGCAGTCACAGCTTGAAGAGCGGCTACACCTTC CASSHSLKSGYTF
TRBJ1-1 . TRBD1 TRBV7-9 TGTGCCAGCAGTGGGGCCGGGGACAGGGGAGGAAGAGAGGCTTTCTTT CASSGAGDRGGREAFF
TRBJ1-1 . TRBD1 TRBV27 TGTGCCAGCAGTCCGTACGACAGGGAGTACACTGAAGCTTTCTTT CASSPYDREYTEAFF
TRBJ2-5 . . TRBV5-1 TGCGCCAGCAGCTTGGGTAGTACGTTAGAGACCCAGTACTTC CASSLGSTLETQYF
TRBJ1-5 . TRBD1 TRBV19 TGTGCCAGTAGTATAGAACAGGGGACGCAGCCCCAGCATTTT CASSIEQGTQPQHF
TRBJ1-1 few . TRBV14 TGTGCCAGCAGCCGTACAGTTGCTGCTTTCTTT CASSRTVAAFF
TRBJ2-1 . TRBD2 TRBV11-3 TGTGCCAGCAGCAAACCCTTCGTAGCGGGCGGACTGTTAAATGAGCAGTTCTTC CASSKPFVAGGLLNEQFF
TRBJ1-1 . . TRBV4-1 TGCGCCAGCAGCCAATCGCTAATGAACACTGAAGCTTTCTTT CASSQSLMNTEAFF
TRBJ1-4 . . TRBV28 TGTGCCAGCAGTCTCCCCGGGGCAACTAATGAAAAACTGTTTTTT CASSLPGATNEKLFF
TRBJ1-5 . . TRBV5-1 TGCGCCAGCAGCTTGGGAGGGTCGAATCAGCCCCAGCATTTT CASSLGGSNQPQHF
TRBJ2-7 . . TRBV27 TGTGCCAGCAGTCCGAGAGGATTCTACGAGCAGTACTTC CASSPRGFYEQYF
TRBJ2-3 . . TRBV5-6 TGTGCCAGCAGCTTGTTTCATTGGCGGAGCACAGATACGCAGTATTTT CASSLFHWRSTDTQYF
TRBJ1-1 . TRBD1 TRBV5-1 TGCGCCAGCAGCTACGACAGGGGGCATATCACTGAAGCTTTCTTT CASSYDRGHITEAFF
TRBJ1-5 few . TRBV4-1 TGCGCCAGCCGCTCCCCAGGGAGGGGACAGCCCCAGCATTTT CASRSPGRGQPQHF
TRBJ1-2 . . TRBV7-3 TGTGCCAGCAGCCCAACGGTGGGAGAGGGCTACACCTTC CASSPTVGEGYTF
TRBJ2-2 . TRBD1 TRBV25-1 TGTGCCAGCAGGGTACAGGGGGCGGACGGGGAGCTGTTTTTT CASRVQGADGELFF
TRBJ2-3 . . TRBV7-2 TGTGCCAGCAGCTCTATTGCCCCAGGGGAGGGGGCAGATACGCAGTATTTT CASSSIAPGEGADTQYF
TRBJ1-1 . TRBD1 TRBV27 TGTGCCAGCAGCCCGCATCGGACAGGGGCCCTGAGCACTGAAGCTTTCTTT CASSPHRTGALSTEAFF
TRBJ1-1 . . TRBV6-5 TGTGCCAGCAAAAGAAGGGGAGGAAACACTGAAGCTTTCTTT CASKRRGGNTEAFF
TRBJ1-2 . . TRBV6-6 TGTGCCAGCGGGGGCCGAAGCTATGGCTACACCTTC CASGGRSYGYTF
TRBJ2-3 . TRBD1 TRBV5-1 TGCGCCAGCAGCGAACAGGGGGCTGGGGATACGCAGTATTTT CASSEQGAGDTQYF
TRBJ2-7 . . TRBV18 TGTGCCAGCTCACCACAGCTCGCGGGATTTGCGTACGAGCAGTACTTC CASSPQLAGFAYEQYF
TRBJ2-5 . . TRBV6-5 TGTGCCAGCAGTTACTCGCCGGGGTTCCAAGAGACCCAGTACTTC CASSYSPGFQETQYF
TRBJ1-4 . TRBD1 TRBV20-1 TGCAGTGCACGGACAGGCGAAAAACTGTTTTTT CSARTGEKLFF